This T cell receptor beta chain was documented in a study of cytomegalovirus exposure and HLA in healthy donors. About the research overall: It was reported in a later analysis that the 100 to 150 validation repertoires used the same platform as the roughly 700 first-cohort repertoires. Regarding the study as a whole: The study found most TCR sequences rare, yet found some public TCRs in many donors.

About this clone: What it binds is unknown.

With 6 bases clipped from V and 14 bases from J, the junction kept 10 bases outside the gene matches. CDR1 is SNHLY, CDR2 FYNNEI, per germline. The CDR3 totals 12 residues. Clones were read by immunoSEQ multiplex PCR, and TCRdb kept only the in-frame ones, dropping some. The sample carries about 200,000 clones, roughly 81% recorded once. The chain combines TRBV2 with TRBJ1-2; 9 nucleotides match TRBD1. Sequenced sample: PBMCs. The receptor was isolated from a woman in her twenties or thirties in good health and CMV-seronegative. CDR3 DNA sequence: TGTGCCAGCAGAACAATGGGGACAGGGAGGACCTTC. It encodes CASRTMGTGRTF.